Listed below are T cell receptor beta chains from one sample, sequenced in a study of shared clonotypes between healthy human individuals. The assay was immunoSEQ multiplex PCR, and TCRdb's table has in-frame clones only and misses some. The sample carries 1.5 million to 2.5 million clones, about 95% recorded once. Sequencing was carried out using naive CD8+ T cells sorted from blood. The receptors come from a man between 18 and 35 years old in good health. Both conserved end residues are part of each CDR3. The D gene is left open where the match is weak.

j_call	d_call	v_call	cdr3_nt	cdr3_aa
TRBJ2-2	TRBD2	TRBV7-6	TGTGCCAGCAGCGGGGGGGCCGGGGAGCTGTTTTTT	CASSGGAGELFF
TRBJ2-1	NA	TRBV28	TGTGCCAGCAGTTTAACGGCGTTACTCTCCTACAATGAGCAGTTCTTC	CASSLTALLSYNEQFF
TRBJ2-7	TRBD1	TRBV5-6	TGTGCCAGCAGCCTAGGGACAGGGGGGACCTACGAGCAGTACTTC	CASSLGTGGTYEQYF
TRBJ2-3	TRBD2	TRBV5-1	TGCGCCAGCAGCCCAGAGCCCCTAGCGGTGTTTGCTGATACGCAGTATTTT	CASSPEPLAVFADTQYF
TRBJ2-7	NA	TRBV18	TGTGCCAGCTCACCCCCGCGGGACAGAGCCTACGAGCAGTACTTC	CASSPPRDRAYEQYF
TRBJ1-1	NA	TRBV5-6	TGTGCCAGCAGCTTACCTCGACAGATTGAAGCTTTCTTT	CASSLPRQIEAFF
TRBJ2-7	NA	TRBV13	TGTGCCAGCAGCCCTAGGGGGGAGAACTCCTACGAGCAGTACTTC	CASSPRGENSYEQYF
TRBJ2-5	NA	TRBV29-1	TGCAGCGTTGAAACAGGTACCAGCAGAGAGACCCAGTACTTC	CSVETGTSRETQYF
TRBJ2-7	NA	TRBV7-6	TGTGCCAGCAGCTTAACTTTATTCACCTACGAGCAGTACTTC	CASSLTLFTYEQYF
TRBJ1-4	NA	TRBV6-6	TGTGCCAGCAGTTACGTGGGTGCAACTAATGAAAAACTGTTTTTT	CASSYVGATNEKLFF
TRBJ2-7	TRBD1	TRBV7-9	TGTGCCAGCAGCCGTCCCGGGACAGGGGGCAGAGGTTACGAGCAGTACTTC	CASSRPGTGGRGYEQYF
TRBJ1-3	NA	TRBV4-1	TGCGCCAGCAGCCAAGAAGGAGAGGGCCTCGGGACTGGAAACACCATATATTTT	CASSQEGEGLGTGNTIYF
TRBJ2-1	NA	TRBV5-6	TGTGCCAGCAGCTTGGGAGGCTCCATCAATGAGCAGTTCTTC	CASSLGGSINEQFF
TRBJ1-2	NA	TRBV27	TGTGCCAGCAGTTCGGTTTGGGGGGGCGATGGCTACACCTTC	CASSSVWGGDGYTF
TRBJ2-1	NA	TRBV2	TGTGCCAGCAGTGAAGGGCAGGAACCCGGTAAGCAGTTCTTC	CASSEGQEPGKQFF
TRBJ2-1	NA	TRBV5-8	TGTGCCAGCAGCTTGGGGTTAGGGTACAATGAGCAGTTCTTC	CASSLGLGYNEQFF
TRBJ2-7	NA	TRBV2	TGTGCCAGCAGCCGAGCCCTAGAATTCAGTTCCTACGAGCAGTACTTC	CASSRALEFSSYEQYF
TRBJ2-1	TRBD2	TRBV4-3	TGCGCCAGCAGCCAAGAAGAAGCTAGCGGGGCTTACAATGAGCAGTTCTTC	CASSQEEASGAYNEQFF
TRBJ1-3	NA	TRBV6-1	TGTGCCAGCTCCTCGGGTAGGGGGACCGGAAACACCATATATTTT	CASSSGRGTGNTIYF
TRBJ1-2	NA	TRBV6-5	TGTGCCAGCAGTTACTCCTTTCTGGGGGGCAACTATGGCTACACCTTC	CASSYSFLGGNYGYTF
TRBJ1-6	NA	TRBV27	TGTGCCAGCAGCCTAGCCGAGGACCGAGAGAGCTCCTATAATTCACCCCTCCACTTT	CASSLAEDRESSYNSPLHF
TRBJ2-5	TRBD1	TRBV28	TGTGCCAGCAGTGCGGACAGGGGGGGTGTAGAGACCCAGTACTTC	CASSADRGGVETQYF
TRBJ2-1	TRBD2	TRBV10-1	TGCGCCAGCAGTCCCGTTGGTAGCGGGAGGCGCAATGAGCAGTTCTTC	CASSPVGSGRRNEQFF
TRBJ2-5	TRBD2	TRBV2	TGTGCCAGCGGAGGGACTAGCGGACAAGAGACCCAGTACTTC	CASGGTSGQETQYF